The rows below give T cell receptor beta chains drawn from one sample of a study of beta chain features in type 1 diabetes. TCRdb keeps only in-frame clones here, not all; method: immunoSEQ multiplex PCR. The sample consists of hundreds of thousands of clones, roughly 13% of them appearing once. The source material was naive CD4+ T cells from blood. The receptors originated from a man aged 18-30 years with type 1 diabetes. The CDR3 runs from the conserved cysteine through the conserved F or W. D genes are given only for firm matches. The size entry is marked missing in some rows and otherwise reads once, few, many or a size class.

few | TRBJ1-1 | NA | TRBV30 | CAWSRNTEAFF | TGTGCCTGGAGTCGAAACACTGAAGCTTTCTTT
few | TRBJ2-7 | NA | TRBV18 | CASSSPQGEQYF | TGTGCCAGCTCATCCCCCCAGGGCGAGCAGTACTTC
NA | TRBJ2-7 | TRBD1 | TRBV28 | CASRSPGGFYEQYF | TGTGCCAGCAGATCTCCAGGGGGCTTCTACGAGCAGTACTTC
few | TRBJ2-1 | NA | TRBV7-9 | CASSLDFLRGKGSHEQFF | TGTGCCAGCAGCTTAGACTTCTTGAGGGGGAAGGGGTCCCATGAGCAGTTCTTC
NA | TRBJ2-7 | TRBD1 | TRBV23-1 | CASSQSTGTGEQYF | TGCGCCAGCAGTCAGTCGACAGGGACGGGGGAGCAGTACTTC
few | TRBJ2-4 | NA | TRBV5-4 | CATFPDSQNIQYF | TGTGCCACCTTCCCTGACAGTCAAAACATTCAGTACTTC
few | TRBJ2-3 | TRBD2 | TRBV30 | CAWRFLAGGTDTQYF | TGTGCCTGGAGATTTCTAGCGGGGGGCACAGATACGCAGTATTTT
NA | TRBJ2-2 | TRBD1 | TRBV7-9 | CASSWPGQGTGELFF | TGTGCCAGCAGCTGGCCGGGACAGGGGACCGGGGAGCTGTTTTTT
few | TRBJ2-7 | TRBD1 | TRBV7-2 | CASSYQGAISEQYF | TGTGCCAGCAGCTATCAGGGGGCAATAAGTGAGCAGTACTTC
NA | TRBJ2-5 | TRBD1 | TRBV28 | CASSPSDRVNGETQYF | TGTGCCAGCAGCCCTTCGGACAGGGTGAACGGAGAGACCCAGTACTTC
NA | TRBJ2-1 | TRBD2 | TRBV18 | CASSPLAGAHNEQFF | TGTGCCAGCTCACCACTAGCGGGGGCCCACAATGAGCAGTTCTTC
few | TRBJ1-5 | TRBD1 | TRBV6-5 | CASSTRQGGNQPQHF | TGTGCCAGCAGTACCAGACAGGGTGGCAATCAGCCCCAGCATTTT
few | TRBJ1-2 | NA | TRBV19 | CASSAGGYGYTF | TGTGCCAGTAGTGCTGGTGGCTATGGCTACACCTTC
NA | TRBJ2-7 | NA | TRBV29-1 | CSVEKSQIPYEQYF | TGCAGCGTTGAAAAGTCACAGATTCCCTACGAGCAGTACTTC
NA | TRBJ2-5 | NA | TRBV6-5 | CASSYAGAETQYF | TGTGCCAGCAGTTACGCGGGGGCTGAGACCCAGTACTTC
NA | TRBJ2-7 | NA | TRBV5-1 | CASSSYEQYF | TGCGCCAGCAGCTCCTACGAGCAGTACTTC
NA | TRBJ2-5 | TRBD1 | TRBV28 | CASRGGQGGETQYF | TGTGCCAGCAGAGGTGGACAGGGTGGAGAGACCCAGTACTTC
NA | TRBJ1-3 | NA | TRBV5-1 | CASSLSGVSGNTIYF | TGCGCCAGCAGCTTAAGCGGCGTCTCTGGAAACACCATATATTTT
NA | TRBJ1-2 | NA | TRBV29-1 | CSVAGTSSNYGYTF | TGCAGCGTCGCCGGGACATCATCCAACTATGGCTACACCTTC
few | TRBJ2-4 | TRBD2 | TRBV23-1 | CASTQGTSGMKNIQYF | TGCGCCAGCACCCAAGGGACTAGCGGGATGAAAAACATTCAGTACTTC